What follows are 25 T cell receptor beta chains derived from one specimen sequenced in a study of T cell repertoires in cytomegalovirus infection. Using its own MiXCR run on the reads, TCRdb lists one record per CDR3 protein. The sample records approximately 180,000 distinct CDR3 sequences, roughly a fifth being singletons. Sample: PBMCs. The receptors originated from a human donor in good health (CMV status not recorded). Some clones in this sample may be carry-over from other donors' samples.

This clonotype came up many times. This rearrangement joins TRBV6-1 to TRBJ1-1; 9 bases align to TRBD1. Germline-derived CDR1 and CDR2 are MNHNS and SASEGT. The CDR3 is 20 amino acids. V trimming: 6 bases; J trimming: 4 bases; junction bases outside the gene matches: 24. The chain's CDR3 is CASSPAETGGALGRVTEAFF. Written as DNA, the CDR3 is TGTGCCAGCAGCCCTGCTGAAACAGGGGGCGCCTTAGGTCGTGTCACTGAAGCTTTCTTT.

This chain links TRBV20-1 with TRBJ2-5, with no clear D. The CDR3 consists of 14 residues. V lost 5 bases and J lost 5, with 18 bases in between. Germline loops: CDR1 DFQATT, CDR2 SNEGSKA (reference sequence). The DNA of the CDR3 is TGCAGTGCTGAACCCCTGTCTGTGGTGGAGACCCAGTACTTC. Amino acids: CSAEPLSVVETQYF.

The rearrangement links TRBV6-5 to TRBJ1-1, with 8 positions matching TRBD1. J was trimmed by 3 bases and V by 7 bases; bases with no gene match: 7. Germline loops: CDR1 MNHEY, CDR2 SVGAGI. CDR3 length: 14 amino acids. CDR3 sequence (DNA): TGTGCCAGCACCCAAGGACAGGGTTACACTGAAGCTTTCTTT. Its protein product is CASTQGQGYTEAFF.

This clonotype appeared a few times. The V call is TRBV11-2, the J call TRBJ2-3; no clear D gene. The CDR3 sequence is 14 residues long. V was shortened by 1 base and J by 5 bases, with 10 bases between the two germline ends. Germline CDR1 reads SGHAT; CDR2 reads FQNNGV. As DNA, the CDR3 is TGTGCCAGCAGCTTAGCCTCACCCGAAGATACGCAGTATTTT. As protein: CASSLASPEDTQYF.

The DNA for the CDR3 is TGTGCCAGCAGTTACTCGGACAGTCAAGAGACCCAGTACTTC. Encoded protein: CASSYSDSQETQYF. The chain carries TRBV6-2 or TRBV6-3 and TRBJ2-5; tentative D call: TRBD1 (6 bases). CDR1 and CDR2 from the germline V gene are MNHEY and SVGEGT. This CDR3 has 14 amino acids. The V and J ends lost 0 bases and 2 bases respectively, with 7 bases between them.

The chain combines TRBV27 with TRBJ2-5; 8 positions match TRBD1. V lost 6 bases to trimming and J lost 5 bases; unmatched junction nucleotides: 11. CDR1 is MNHEY, CDR2 SMNVEV, per germline (reference sequence). This CDR3 spans 15 amino acids. The DNA for the CDR3 is TGTGCCAGCAGCGCCGACAGGGGTATTTTTGAGACCCAGTACTTC. Protein product: CASSADRGIFETQYF.

This chain uses TRBV6-5 with TRBJ2-3, with 13 bases fitting TRBD2. V lost 3 bases, J lost 3 bases, and 3 bases stayed unmatched. Germline V gene sequence: CDR1 MNHEY, CDR2 SVGAGI. The CDR3 spans 16 residues. DNA of the CDR3: TGTGCCAGCAGTTATAGACTAGCGGGAGGTACAGATACGCAGTATTTT. This codes for CASSYRLAGGTDTQYF.

Note on this clonotype: The junction does not match germline at one end; this may be a read error. The genes are TRBV20-1 and TRBJ2-7, with TRBD2 as a possible D gene (6 bases). Germline-derived CDR1 and CDR2 are DFQATT and SNEGSKA (reference sequence). The CDR3 covers 15 residues. This chain's CDR3 is CSARNFEGGIYAQYF. Written as DNA, the CDR3 is TGCAGTGCTAGAAATTTCGAGGGAGGAATTTACGCGCAGTACTTC.

The gene calls are TRBV29-1 and TRBJ2-2; 9 bases fit TRBD1. The trim removed 4 bases at V and 6 bases at J, leaving 9 bases unmatched. From germline, CDR1 is SQVTM and CDR2 ANQGSEA. The CDR3 is made up of 15 amino acids. CDR3 DNA: TGCAGCGTTGTTGCCCTGGACAGGGGACCCGGGGAGCTGTTTTTT. Its translation is CSVVALDRGPGELFF.

CDR3 region: CSIDSGSGTDTQYF. The DNA of the CDR3 is TGCAGTATAGACAGCGGGAGTGGCACAGATACGCAGTATTTT. The chain uses TRBV20-1 and TRBJ2-3, with 8 bases fitting TRBD2. V was pared by 8 bases and J by 1 base, with 8 bases of the junction left unmatched. CDR1 and CDR2 from the germline V gene are DFQATT and SNEGSKA (reference sequence). This CDR3 is built from 14 residues.

The chain couples TRBV23-1 to TRBJ1-4; D gene uncertain. TRBV23-1 is an ORF, and what it does is uncertain. Trimming removed 8 bases from V and 4 bases from J, with 14 bases in between. The CDR3 sequence is 14 residues long. The CDR3 nucleotides read TGCGCCAGCTACCTTGGGCAGCATAATGAAAAACTGTTTTTT. This sequence encodes CASYLGQHNEKLFF.

The table lists this clonotype with a few counts. The CDR3, as DNA: TGTGCCAGCACCCCACAGGGGTACTATGGCTACACCTTC. Translation gives CASTPQGYYGYTF. This chain connects TRBV28 to TRBJ1-2; 7 bases map to TRBD1. Germline values: CDR1 MDHEN, CDR2 SYDVKM. J gave up 3 bases and V 7 bases, and 5 bases lay outside the gene matches. The CDR3 covers 13 residues.

CDR3 coding DNA: TGCGCCAGCAGCTTGGGGAGCGGGGCACCCAATGAGCAGTTCTTC. This translates into CASSLGSGAPNEQFF. This chain links TRBV5-1 with TRBJ2-1, with TRBD2 matching over 7 bases. V trimming: 0 bases; J trimming: 6 bases; junction bases outside the gene matches: 6. The length of the CDR3 is 15 residues. Germline V gene data show CDR1 as SGHRS and CDR2 as YFSETQ.

This clonotype was recorded at least ten times. This chain uses TRBV19 with TRBJ1-1; no clear D. The length of the CDR3 is 13 residues. V lost 2 bases and J lost 5, with 9 bases in between. Germline lookup yields CDR1 LNHDA and CDR2 SQIVND (reference sequence). CDR3 in amino acids: CASSINVQTEAFF. The CDR3 nucleotides are TGTGCCAGTAGTATAAACGTGCAGACTGAAGCTTTCTTT.

Worth noting for this clonotype: A much larger clone sits a single nucleotide away, making a read error possible. The rearrangement links TRBV12-3 or TRBV12-4 to TRBJ2-2; D ambiguous. The CDR3 covers 14 residues. V was shortened by 7 bases and J by 4 bases, with 13 bases between the two germline ends. The CDR3: CASTPTHPTGELFF. The CDR3 bases are TGTGCCAGCACTCCGACCCACCCCACCGGGGAGCTGTTTTTT.

The table lists this clonotype with a few counts. The chain joins TRBV12-3 or TRBV12-4 to TRBJ1-1; D ambiguous. The V and J ends lost 7 bases and 3 bases respectively, with 21 bases between them. The CDR3 runs to 16 residues. This CDR3 is CASTLLVGSGDTEAFF. CDR3 coding DNA: TGTGCCAGCACCCTACTCGTAGGTAGCGGTGACACTGAAGCTTTCTTT.

The V gene is TRBV29-1, the J gene TRBJ1-1; tentative D call: TRBD1 (5 bases). The V and J ends lost 6 bases and 4 bases respectively, with 21 bases between them. Germline V gene data show CDR1 as SQVTM and CDR2 as ANQGSEA. The length of the CDR3 is 15 residues. CDR3 amino acids: CSVPPGPRRGTEAFF. CDR3 DNA: TGCAGCGTCCCCCCGGGACCGCGGAGGGGCACTGAAGCTTTCTTT.

This clonotype was detected many times. V usage is TRBV6-1 and J usage is TRBJ1-5, with D hard to call. Between the trimmed V and J ends, which lost 3 bases and 1 base, there was a span of 7 bases. This CDR3 contains 14 residues. CDR1 is MNHNS and CDR2 is SASEGT in the germline V gene. CDR3: CASSDRRSNQPQHF. The CDR3 DNA is TGTGCCAGCAGTGATAGGAGAAGCAATCAGCCCCAGCATTTT.

This sequence joins TRBV14 and TRBJ2-7; no reliable D call. The ends were cut back, 1 base at V and 2 bases at J, with 12 bases in the middle. Germline V lookup: CDR1 SGHDN, CDR2 FVKESK. The CDR3 is made up of 15 amino acids. The CDR3 protein is CASSQVFGRAYEQYF. The CDR3 DNA reads TGTGCCAGCAGCCAAGTCTTCGGACGGGCCTACGAGCAGTACTTC.

This clonotype was counted ten times or more. V and J are TRBV12-5 and TRBJ1-5; D unclear. V was clipped by 1 base and J by 1 base, with 11 bases between them. The germline V gene has CDR1 LGHNT and CDR2 FRNRAP. The CDR3 totals 16 residues. CDR3: CASGLGTILSNQPQHF. CDR3 nucleotide sequence: TGTGCTAGTGGTTTGGGAACAATCCTAAGCAATCAGCCCCAGCATTTT.

CDR3 amino acids: CAISEDPSGGIEQYF. The CDR3 nucleotides are TGTGCCATCAGTGAGGATCCTAGCGGGGGAATCGAGCAGTACTTC. The rearrangement joins TRBV10-3 to TRBJ2-7, with 10 bases fitting TRBD2. This CDR3 has 15 residues. CDR1 is ENHRY, CDR2 SYGVKD, per germline. J gave up 6 bases and V 2 bases, and 7 bases lay outside the gene matches.

The CDR3 bases are TGTGCCAGCAGCTTAGTTTCAACAGGCTCCTACGAGCAGTACTTC. Translation: CASSLVSTGSYEQYF. This chain connects TRBV11-2 to TRBJ2-7; tentative D call: TRBD1 (5 bases). The CDR3 length is 15 residues. V gave up 1 base and J gave up 0 bases, with 10 bases separating them. CDR1 SGHAT and CDR2 FQNNGV come from the germline V gene.

Only a few counts were recorded for this clonotype. The rearrangement joins TRBV4-1 to TRBJ2-1; 12 nucleotides align to TRBD2. Germline V gene lookup returns CDR1 MGHRA and CDR2 YSYEKL. The CDR3 is 16 residues long. V was clipped by 3 bases and J by 6 bases; unmatched bases: 6. As DNA, the CDR3 is TGCGCCAGCAGCCAGAGAGAGACTAGCGGGAGCAATGAGCAGTTCTTC. It encodes CASSQRETSGSNEQFF.

This clonotype was observed at least ten times. The rearrangement joins TRBV7-2 to TRBJ2-5; possible D gene TRBD2, 6 bases. With 4 bases removed from V and 1 base from J, the gap between germline ends came to 13 bases. CDR1 and CDR2 from the germline V gene are SGHTA and FQGNSA. The CDR3 sequence is 15 residues long. CDR3 region: CASSYTSQPQETQYF. Written as DNA, the CDR3 is TGTGCCAGCAGCTACACTAGCCAACCCCAAGAGACCCAGTACTTC.

This clonotype has just a few counts. V gene TRBV7-3 combines with J gene TRBJ1-2, with D maybe TRBD1 (5 bases). The V gene's germline CDR1 is SGHTA and CDR2 FQGTGA. Trimming pared 2 bases from V and 2 bases from J, leaving 9 bases between. This CDR3 contains 14 residues. The CDR3 region has the DNA TGTGCCAGCAGCTTAGACAGTTCGAACTATGGCTACACCTTC. As protein: CASSLDSSNYGYTF.